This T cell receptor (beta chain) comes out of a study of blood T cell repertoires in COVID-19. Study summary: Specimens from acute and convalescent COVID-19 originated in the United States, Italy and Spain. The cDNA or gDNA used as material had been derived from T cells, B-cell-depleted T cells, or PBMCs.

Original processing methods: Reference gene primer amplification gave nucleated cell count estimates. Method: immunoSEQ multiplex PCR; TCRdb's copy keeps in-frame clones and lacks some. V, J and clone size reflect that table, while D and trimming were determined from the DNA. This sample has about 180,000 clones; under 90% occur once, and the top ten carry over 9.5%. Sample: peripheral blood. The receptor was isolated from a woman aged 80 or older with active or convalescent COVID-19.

The CDR3 loop is CASTRTGDTGELFF. The CDR3, as DNA: TGCGCCAGCACCCGGACAGGGGACACCGGGGAGCTGTTTTTT. The genes are TRBV5-1 and TRBJ2-2; TRBD1 matches at 9 bases. The ends lost 6 bases at V and 3 bases at J; junction bases unmatched: 3. Germline lookup yields CDR1 SGHRS and CDR2 YFSETQ. This CDR3 has 14 residues.